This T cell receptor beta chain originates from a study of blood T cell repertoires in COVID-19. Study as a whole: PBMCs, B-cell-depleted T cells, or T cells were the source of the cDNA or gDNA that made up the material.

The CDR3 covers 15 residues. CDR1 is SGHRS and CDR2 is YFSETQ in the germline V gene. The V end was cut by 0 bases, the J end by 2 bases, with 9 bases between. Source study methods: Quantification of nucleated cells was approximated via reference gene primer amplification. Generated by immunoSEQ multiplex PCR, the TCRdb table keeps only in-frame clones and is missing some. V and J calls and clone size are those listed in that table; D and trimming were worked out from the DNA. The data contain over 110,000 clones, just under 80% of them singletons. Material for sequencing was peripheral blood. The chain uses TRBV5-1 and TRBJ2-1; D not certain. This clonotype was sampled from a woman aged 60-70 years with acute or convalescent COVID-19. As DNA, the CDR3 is TGCGCCAGCAGCTTGGATCCGGTGGCCTACAATGAGCAGTTCTTC. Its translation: CASSLDPVAYNEQFF.